This T cell receptor beta chain was retrieved from a study of response to subunit inactivated influenza vaccine (dated by TCRdb to 2016 to 2019). General notes on the study: Deep quantitative T cell receptor repertoire profiling was used in the study to track responses to a trivalent subunit inactivated influenza vaccine.

A few counts support this clonotype. Its antigen is currently not known. Within one base of it there is no much larger clone, and no base qualities were kept. From the cysteine up to the phenylalanine, the CDR3 has a length of 16 residues. The retained sequence is limited to the CDR3, 48 bases, with the frame set at the first base. The CDR1 and CDR2 encoded by the germline V gene are MDHEN and SYDVKM. Trimming costs V 2 bases and J 2 bases, and their ends lie 16 bases apart. General conclusions and limits of the study: It was suggested by the authors that each seasonal influenza vaccination may recruit only a limited number of new T cells.

Libraries were made using RT-PCR. The sequencing machine was an Illumina HiSeq 2500. Using fastp at Q25 and MiXCR, TCRdb reprocessed the public reads and kept productive beta chains. Rows with a matching CDR3 protein are joined into one entry that keeps the most common DNA and genes. The sample has 710,000 or so distinct CDR3 sequences on record, around 14% of them singletons. The biggest ten clones account for 11% of the sample. The material sequenced was PBMCs from blood, taken 12 days after vaccination. The chain is made from TRBV28 and TRBJ2-7; TRBD2 is possibly the D segment (5 matching bases). The sequence came from a man between 50 and 59 years old who received an inactivated influenza vaccine. Donor details come from another sample of the same person, matched by shared clones. The CDR3 region reads CASSLIVGLGAYEQYF. The DNA is TGTGCCAGCAGTTTAATTGTCGGTCTGGGAGCCTACGAGCAGTACTTC.